A selection of T cell receptor beta chains follows, all from one sample in a study of T-cell reconstitution after alpha-beta-depleted transplantation in children. From the PCR reads, TCRdb called clonotypes with MiXCR, one entry per CDR3 protein. Altogether hundreds of thousands of distinct CDR3 sequences are present, around 14% being singletons, with the ten largest covering approximately 0.8%. The sequencing used PBMCs, collected before TCRalphabeta/CD19-depleted stem cell transplant. The receptors derive from a girl aged 2 to 10 with congenital amegakaryocytic thrombocytopenia, due to receive a stem cell transplant. Both conserved end residues are part of each CDR3. Fields, in order: J gene, clone size, D gene, V gene, CDR3 DNA, CDR3 protein. The D gene is left open where the match is weak. For some rows the clone size is stated as once, few or many, or as a class when expanded; others skip it.

j_call: TRBJ2-7; clone_size: .; d_call: TRBD1; v_call: TRBV29-1; cdr3_nt: TGCAGCGTCCGGACAGGAGCCTACGAGCAGTACTTC; cdr3_aa: CSVRTGAYEQYF
j_call: TRBJ2-1; clone_size: once; d_call: TRBD2; v_call: TRBV10-2; cdr3_nt: TGTGCCACCAGGCCGGGGACTAGCGGTAAGGCCTACAATGAGCAGTTCTTC; cdr3_aa: CATRPGTSGKAYNEQFF
j_call: TRBJ2-5; clone_size: many; d_call: TRBD2; v_call: TRBV5-1; cdr3_nt: TGCGCCAGCAGCTTGCCGGCTAGCGGGAGATCAGAGACCCAGTACTTC; cdr3_aa: CASSLPASGRSETQYF
j_call: TRBJ1-1; clone_size: .; d_call: .; v_call: TRBV27; cdr3_nt: TGTGCCAGCAGACCAGATCTAAGTTTCACTGAAGCTTTCTTT; cdr3_aa: CASRPDLSFTEAFF
j_call: TRBJ2-1; clone_size: .; d_call: TRBD2; v_call: TRBV19; cdr3_nt: TGTGCCAGTAGTATTCGAGGCGGCGGGAGAGCGAATGAGCAGTTCTTC; cdr3_aa: CASSIRGGGRANEQFF
j_call: TRBJ2-1; clone_size: .; d_call: .; v_call: TRBV12-3/TRBV12-4; cdr3_nt: TGTGCCAGCAGTTTATGGCAGAGCTCCTACAATGAGCAGTTCTTC; cdr3_aa: CASSLWQSSYNEQFF
j_call: TRBJ2-2; clone_size: many; d_call: .; v_call: TRBV20-1; cdr3_nt: TGCAGTGCTAGACGGAGGGGCATGTACACCGGGGAGCTGTTTTTT; cdr3_aa: CSARRRGMYTGELFF
j_call: TRBJ2-1; clone_size: many; d_call: TRBD1; v_call: TRBV7-2; cdr3_nt: TGTGCCAGCAGCTTAGGGGACAGGGTGGGCAATGAGCAGTTCTTC; cdr3_aa: CASSLGDRVGNEQFF
j_call: TRBJ2-7; clone_size: many; d_call: .; v_call: TRBV5-1; cdr3_nt: TGCGCCAGCAGCTTACAGGGTTTAGACGAGCAGTACTTC; cdr3_aa: CASSLQGLDEQYF
j_call: TRBJ2-1; clone_size: many; d_call: .; v_call: TRBV2; cdr3_nt: TGTGCCAGCTCTGGCCTGCGGAATGAGCAGTTCTTC; cdr3_aa: CASSGLRNEQFF
j_call: TRBJ2-5; clone_size: few; d_call: .; v_call: TRBV6-6; cdr3_nt: TGTGCCAGCAGCCGGGCGCCCCAAGAGACCCAGTACTTC; cdr3_aa: CASSRAPQETQYF
j_call: TRBJ2-5; clone_size: many; d_call: TRBD2; v_call: TRBV28; cdr3_nt: TGTGCCAGCAGCACACTAGCGGGAGATTGGGAGACCCAGTACTTC; cdr3_aa: CASSTLAGDWETQYF
j_call: TRBJ2-7; clone_size: many; d_call: TRBD1; v_call: TRBV27; cdr3_nt: TGTGCCAGCAGTTTATTGAGGGGGACAGGAGCCTACGAGCAGTACTTC; cdr3_aa: CASSLLRGTGAYEQYF
j_call: TRBJ2-3; clone_size: .; d_call: TRBD2; v_call: TRBV10-3; cdr3_nt: TGTGCCATCAGTGAGTTGACTAGCGGGGATGCTAGCACAGATACGCAGTATTTT; cdr3_aa: CAISELTSGDASTDTQYF
j_call: TRBJ1-4; clone_size: many; d_call: .; v_call: TRBV6-1; cdr3_nt: TGTGCCAGCAGTGGAGATTCTAGGAGAGCAACTAATGAAAAACTGTTTTTT; cdr3_aa: CASSGDSRRATNEKLFF
j_call: TRBJ2-1; clone_size: few; d_call: TRBD1; v_call: TRBV10-2; cdr3_nt: TGCGCCAGCAGACACAGGGGAGAGGAGCAGTTCTTC; cdr3_aa: CASRHRGEEQFF
j_call: TRBJ2-3; clone_size: many; d_call: TRBD1; v_call: TRBV5-1; cdr3_nt: TGCGCCAGCAGCTCGAGGACAGGGACAGATACGCAGTATTTT; cdr3_aa: CASSSRTGTDTQYF
j_call: TRBJ2-1; clone_size: many; d_call: TRBD2; v_call: TRBV7-2; cdr3_nt: TGTGCCAGCAGCTCTCGGACTAGCGGGAGATACAATGAGCAGTTCTTC; cdr3_aa: CASSSRTSGRYNEQFF
j_call: TRBJ2-7; clone_size: many; d_call: .; v_call: TRBV14; cdr3_nt: TGTGCCAGCAGCCAGGCACATACGTACGAGCAGTACTTC; cdr3_aa: CASSQAHTYEQYF
j_call: TRBJ2-1; clone_size: .; d_call: .; v_call: TRBV20-1; cdr3_nt: TGCAGTGCAAGGGGCGGGCCCGCCTACAATGAGCAGTTCTTC; cdr3_aa: CSARGGPAYNEQFF
j_call: TRBJ2-3; clone_size: .; d_call: .; v_call: TRBV18; cdr3_nt: TGTGCCAGCTCAACCCGACCCCGCACAGATACGCAGTATTTT; cdr3_aa: CASSTRPRTDTQYF
j_call: TRBJ2-3; clone_size: many; d_call: TRBD2; v_call: TRBV12-3/TRBV12-4; cdr3_nt: TGTGCCAGCAGAGATAGCGGGAGGGCCGGTACGCAGTATTTT; cdr3_aa: CASRDSGRAGTQYF
j_call: TRBJ2-5; clone_size: few; d_call: TRBD1; v_call: TRBV29-1; cdr3_nt: TGCAGCGTTACACTGACAGGGACGGGAGAGACCCAGTACTTC; cdr3_aa: CSVTLTGTGETQYF
j_call: TRBJ2-5; clone_size: .; d_call: .; v_call: TRBV5-1; cdr3_nt: TGCGCCAGCAGCTTGGGCCATATGTACCAAGAGACCCAGTACTTC; cdr3_aa: CASSLGHMYQETQYF
j_call: TRBJ2-7; clone_size: .; d_call: TRBD1; v_call: TRBV5-1; cdr3_nt: TGCGCCAGCAGCTGGGGGGACAGGACCTACGAGCAGTACTTC; cdr3_aa: CASSWGDRTYEQYF
j_call: TRBJ1-1; clone_size: .; d_call: TRBD1; v_call: TRBV5-1; cdr3_nt: TGCGCCAGCAGCTTGGGGGACAGGGCGAACACTGAAGCTTTCTTT; cdr3_aa: CASSLGDRANTEAFF
j_call: TRBJ2-1; clone_size: few; d_call: TRBD2; v_call: TRBV5-1; cdr3_nt: TGCGCCAGCAGCAGGGGGACTAGCGGGATATCTGAGCAGTTCTTC; cdr3_aa: CASSRGTSGISEQFF
j_call: TRBJ2-3; clone_size: many; d_call: TRBD2; v_call: TRBV20-1; cdr3_nt: TGCAGTGCTGACATAGCGGGAGGGACAGATACGCAGTATTTT; cdr3_aa: CSADIAGGTDTQYF
j_call: TRBJ2-1; clone_size: .; d_call: TRBD2; v_call: TRBV7-6; cdr3_nt: TGTGCCAGCAGCCCCCTAGCGGGAGGACATTACAATGAGCAGTTCTTC; cdr3_aa: CASSPLAGGHYNEQFF
j_call: TRBJ2-7; clone_size: many; d_call: .; v_call: TRBV6-5; cdr3_nt: TGTGCCAGCAGTTACCGGCGGGGCTCCTACGAGCAGTACTTC; cdr3_aa: CASSYRRGSYEQYF
j_call: TRBJ1-4; clone_size: .; d_call: .; v_call: TRBV25-1; cdr3_nt: TGTGCCAGCAGTGAATATGAGGGGGCAACTAATGAAAAACTGTTTTTT; cdr3_aa: CASSEYEGATNEKLFF
j_call: TRBJ1-6; clone_size: many; d_call: .; v_call: TRBV28; cdr3_nt: TGTGCCAGCAGTTTCCCTCCGGAGGGGGAAAATTCACCCCTCCACTTT; cdr3_aa: CASSFPPEGENSPLHF
j_call: TRBJ2-2; clone_size: many; d_call: .; v_call: TRBV20-1; cdr3_nt: TGCAGTGGCCGAGGTTGGGCTGGGGAGCTGTTTTTT; cdr3_aa: CSGRGWAGELFF
j_call: TRBJ2-2; clone_size: many; d_call: .; v_call: TRBV7-7; cdr3_nt: TGTGCCAGCAGCTTATTTCCTTGGTCTGGGGAGCTGTTTTTT; cdr3_aa: CASSLFPWSGELFF
j_call: TRBJ2-7; clone_size: few; d_call: TRBD1; v_call: TRBV5-1; cdr3_nt: TGCGCCAGCAGCTGGGACAGGCCCTCTTCCTACGAGCAGTACTTC; cdr3_aa: CASSWDRPSSYEQYF
j_call: TRBJ2-7; clone_size: many; d_call: TRBD2; v_call: TRBV20-1; cdr3_nt: TGCAGTGCTATCCCCCTAGCGGGCGGACCCTACGAGCAGTACTTC; cdr3_aa: CSAIPLAGGPYEQYF
j_call: TRBJ2-2; clone_size: many; d_call: TRBD1; v_call: TRBV5-1; cdr3_nt: TGCGCCAGCAGCTTGGCAGGGGGCGTTATCGGGGAGCTGTTTTTT; cdr3_aa: CASSLAGGVIGELFF
j_call: TRBJ2-4; clone_size: few; d_call: .; v_call: TRBV20-1; cdr3_nt: TGCAGTGCTAGGACAAGACTAGCCAAAAACATTCAGTACTTC; cdr3_aa: CSARTRLAKNIQYF
j_call: TRBJ2-3; clone_size: many; d_call: .; v_call: TRBV2; cdr3_nt: TGTGCCGGAGCCCGGGCTGGGGGCACAGATACGCAGTATTTT; cdr3_aa: CAGARAGGTDTQYF
j_call: TRBJ2-2; clone_size: .; d_call: .; v_call: TRBV9; cdr3_nt: TGTGCCAGCAGCGTAGACGGGGTTAGGTCCGGGGAGCTGTTTTTT; cdr3_aa: CASSVDGVRSGELFF
j_call: TRBJ2-7; clone_size: many; d_call: TRBD1; v_call: TRBV10-3; cdr3_nt: TGTGCCATCAGTCCCTGGGACAGGGACTACGAGCAGTACTTC; cdr3_aa: CAISPWDRDYEQYF